Below are 26 T cell receptor beta chains sequenced from a single sample in a study of blood T cell repertoires in COVID-19. Generated by immunoSEQ multiplex PCR, the TCRdb table keeps only in-frame clones and is missing some. The sample carries about 83,000 clones, about 86% recorded once. Material: peripheral blood. These receptors all stem from a woman of 80 years or more in a cohort sampled during active or convalescent COVID-19.

The gene calls are TRBV11-3 and TRBJ2-1, with 14 bases that match TRBD2. V trimming: 2 bases; J trimming: 9 bases; junction bases outside the gene matches: 12. The CDR3 length is 18 residues. The germline gives CDR1 SGHNT, CDR2 YENEEA. CDR3 amino acids: CASSLTLRLAGGPVEQFF. CDR3 nucleotide sequence: TGTGCCAGCAGCTTAACCCTCCGACTAGCGGGAGGGCCAGTTGAGCAGTTCTTC.

This chain connects TRBV7-2 to TRBJ1-1, with a tentative D call TRBD1 (6 bases). The length of the CDR3 is 15 residues. The V end was cut by 1 base, the J end by 4 bases, with 13 bases between. Germline V gene data show CDR1 as SGHTA and CDR2 as FQGNSA. The DNA of the CDR3 is TGTGCCAGCAGCTTAGTCGCCACAGGGCCCACTGAAGCTTTCTTT. As protein: CASSLVATGPTEAFF. The full variable domain, with the rest looked up from reference TRBV7-2 and TRBJ1-1, is GAGVSQSPSNKVTEKGKDVELRCDPISGHTALYWYRQSLGQGLEFLIYFQGNSAPDKSGLPSDRFSAERTGGSVSTLTIQRTQQEDSAVYLCASSLVATGPTEAFFGQGTRLTVV.

This chain connects TRBV18 to TRBJ2-7, with 11 bases that match TRBD2. The germline gives CDR1 KGHSH, CDR2 LQKENI. This CDR3 region has 13 residues. Losses at the gene ends were 6 bases for V and 4 bases for J; bases not matched to a gene: 2. CDR3 DNA sequence: TGTGCCAGCTCCTGGACTAGCGGGTACGAGCAGTACTTC. Protein product: CASSWTSGYEQYF.

This clone has only one observation. V gene TRBV7-6 combines with J gene TRBJ2-7, with 8 bases matching TRBD2. This CDR3 has 19 amino acids. Unmatched junction bases numbered 24, after V lost 3 bases and J lost 8 bases. The germline CDR1 and CDR2 sequences are SGHVS and FNYEAQ. The CDR3 region has the DNA TGTGCCAGCAGCTTTTCCGGGACTAGTGGAAAGCGGGATCGGGGCAAGCAGTACTTC. This codes for CASSFSGTSGKRDRGKQYF.

Only one count was recorded for this clone. The V call is TRBV9, the J call TRBJ2-2, with D unclear. CDR3 length equals 14 residues. Trimming left V 0 bases short and J 1 base short, with 4 bases between. Germline CDR1 and CDR2: SGDLS and YYNGEE. The CDR3 is CASSVGQNTGELFF. The CDR3 nucleotides are TGTGCCAGCAGCGTAGGACAGAACACCGGGGAGCTGTTTTTT.

The genes are TRBV7-3 and TRBJ1-1; possibly TRBD1 for D (6 bases). In germline, CDR1 is SGHTA, CDR2 FQGTGA. Trimming removed 5 bases from V and 1 base from J, with 14 bases in between. The CDR3 totals 15 residues. DNA for the CDR3: TGTGCCAGCAGCCCCGGGGACATTAGGAACACTGAAGCTTTCTTT. Protein sequence: CASSPGDIRNTEAFF. Variable domain in full (rest from reference TRBV7-3 and TRBJ1-1): GAGVSQTPSNKVTEKGKYVELRCDPISGHTALYWYRQSLGQGPEFLIYFQGTGAADDSGLPNDRFFAVRPEGSVSTLKIQRTERGDSAVYLCASSPGDIRNTEAFFGQGTRLTVV.

This chain links TRBV28 with TRBJ1-5; TRBD1 matches 8 bases. CDR1 and CDR2 from the germline V gene are MDHEN and SYDVKM. The CDR3 is 14 residues long. With 2 bases clipped from V and 6 bases from J, the junction kept 3 bases outside the gene matches. In DNA form, the CDR3 reads TGTGCCAGCAGTTTAGCAGGGGGCCCTCAGCCCCAGCATTTT. Protein: CASSLAGGPQPQHF.

CDR3 bases: TGTGCCAGCAGCGTAGGTCTTAGCGGGAGATACGATACGCAGTATTTT. This encodes CASSVGLSGRYDTQYF. The rearrangement uses TRBV9 and TRBJ2-3; 9 nucleotides match TRBD2. Germline assignment: CDR1 SGDLS and CDR2 YYNGEE. The CDR3 runs 16 residues. J was trimmed by 6 bases and V by 0 bases; bases with no gene match: 8.

This CDR3 reads CASSPRTSGRPSYEQYV. The CDR3, as DNA: TGTGCCAGCAGCCCCAGGACTAGCGGGAGGCCTTCCTACGAGCAGTACGTC. The V gene is TRBV9, the J gene TRBJ2-7; 14 nucleotides align to TRBD2. Trimming removed 4 bases from V and 1 base from J; junction bases left unmatched: 7. This CDR3 comprises 17 residues. Germline assignment: CDR1 SGDLS and CDR2 YYNGEE.

A few counts support this clone. This chain joins TRBV3-1 (or the pseudogene TRBV3-2) and TRBJ1-5, with unresolved D. Germline loops: CDR1 LGHDT, CDR2 YNNKEL (reference sequence). V lost 4 bases and J lost 1, with 17 bases in between. The CDR3 totals 17 residues. CDR3 sequence: CASSPFRLEGSNQPQHF. The CDR3 DNA sequence: TGTGCCAGCAGCCCCTTCCGTCTTGAGGGCAGCAATCAGCCCCAGCATTTT.

The gene calls are TRBV27 and TRBJ2-2; D may be TRBD1 (6 bases). Germline loops: CDR1 MNHEY, CDR2 SMNVEV (reference sequence). Trimming left V 6 bases short and J 8 bases short, with 22 bases between. There are 16 residues in the CDR3. CDR3 sequence: CASRSLGTSTSGELFF. For the CDR3, the DNA is TGTGCCAGCAGGAGCCTGGGGACATCCACCTCTGGGGAGCTGTTTTTT.

This sequence joins TRBV6-2 or TRBV6-3 and TRBJ2-3; 9 positions agree with TRBD1. The V gene end was trimmed by 6 bases and the J gene end by 2 bases; junction bases not matched to a gene: 15. The germline gives CDR1 MNHEY, CDR2 SVGEGT. The CDR3 contains 18 residues. The CDR3 bases are TGTGCCAGCAGCACACAGGGGGCTTGGCGGGGATTCACAGATACGCAGTATTTT. The encoded protein is CASSTQGAWRGFTDTQYF.

V usage is TRBV6-1 and J usage is TRBJ1-4, with TRBD1 identical over 9 bases. Per the germline V gene, CDR1 is MNHNS and CDR2 is SASEGT. This CDR3 contains 15 residues. V lost 3 bases to trimming and J lost 8 bases; unmatched junction nucleotides: 7. For the CDR3, the DNA is TGTGCCAGCAGTGAGGGACAGGGAGAGGGCGAAAAACTGTTTTTT. Its translation: CASSEGQGEGEKLFF.

The rearrangement joins TRBV29-1 to TRBJ2-2, with TRBD1 matching 8 bases. The ends lost 7 bases at V and 1 base at J; junction bases unmatched: 8. Germline V CDR1 and CDR2: SQVTM, ANQGSEA. CDR3 length: 15 amino acids. CDR3 DNA sequence: TGCAGCGCGAACTCAGGGGGCAGGAACACCGGGGAGCTGTTTTTT. Translated, it gives CSANSGGRNTGELFF.

V usage is TRBV30 and J usage is TRBJ2-3, with 10 bases lining up with TRBD1. The trim removed 7 bases at V and 0 bases at J, leaving 10 bases unmatched. CDR3 length: 16 amino acids. Germline CDR1 GTSNPN, CDR2 SVGIG (reference sequence). The CDR3 nucleotides read TGTGCCTCCGGACAGGGGGGAGGGTGGAGCACAGATACGCAGTATTTT. Encoded protein: CASGQGGGWSTDTQYF.

This sequence joins TRBV7-9 and TRBJ1-1, with D perhaps TRBD1 (6 bases). V was trimmed by 8 bases and J by 4 bases, leaving 17 bases between them. The CDR3 is 14 residues long. Germline lookup yields CDR1 SEHNR and CDR2 FQNEAQ (reference sequence). The CDR3 here is CASLREGVSTEAFF. In DNA, the CDR3 is TGTGCCAGCCTCAGGGAGGGGGTGAGCACTGAAGCTTTCTTT.

This clone was counted once. J is TRBJ2-1 and V is TRBV21-1; the table calls TRBD1, which could not be checked here. TRBV21-1 is assigned pseudogene status. The CDR3 sequence is 20 residues long. This CDR3 reads CASSNNRGHPTGGQNNEQFF. The CDR3, as DNA: TGTGCCAGCAGCAATAACAGGGGGCACCCAACTGGGGGGCAAAACAATGAGCAGTTCTTC.

The genes are TRBV7-9 and TRBJ1-4; 10 nucleotides align to TRBD1. Germline CDR1 reads SEHNR; CDR2 reads FQNEAQ (reference sequence). Trimming took 4 bases from V and 8 from J; bases not matched to a gene: 7. The length of the CDR3 is 15 residues. The CDR3: CASSSRGQGNEKLFF. The CDR3 DNA reads TGTGCCAGCAGCTCCCGGGGACAGGGGAACGAAAAACTGTTTTTT.

This chain uses TRBV28 with TRBJ1-6, with a possible D match to TRBD1 (6 bases). This CDR3 has 14 amino acids. Germline CDR1 reads MDHEN; CDR2 reads SYDVKM. Trimming took off 7 bases at V and 7 bases at J, with 14 bases between the two ends. CDR3 sequence: CASTPGTRNSPLHF. CDR3 DNA sequence: TGTGCCAGCACCCCTGGGACAAGGAATTCACCCCTCCACTTT.

DNA for the CDR3: TGTGCGAAAAGACAGGGGGGGAACACTGAAGCTTTCTTT. It is translated as CAKRQGGNTEAFF. This chain links TRBV30 with TRBJ1-1, with 9 bases fitting TRBD1. This CDR3 spans 13 amino acids. Germline V lookup: CDR1 GTSNPN, CDR2 SVGIG (reference sequence).

This clone was seen just once. The V gene is TRBV3-1 (or the pseudogene TRBV3-2), the J gene TRBJ2-5; D is undetermined. The V gene lost 6 bases and the J gene lost 2 bases, with 7 bases spanning the gap. CDR1 is LGHDT and CDR2 is YNNKEL in the germline V gene (reference sequence). The CDR3 loop spans 12 amino acids. The CDR3, as DNA: TGTGCCAGCAGTCAATTACAAGAGACCCAGTACTTC. This encodes CASSQLQETQYF.

The gene calls are TRBV18 and TRBJ1-2; D is unclear. The V gene's germline CDR1 is KGHSH and CDR2 LQKENI. The CDR3 extends over 14 amino acids. The V end lost 3 bases, the J end lost 2 bases, and 10 bases lay between the germline ends. DNA for the CDR3: TGTGCCAGCTCACCCGTTTCCGGGAACTATGGCTACACCTTC. Its translation: CASSPVSGNYGYTF.

The chain employs TRBV2 and TRBJ1-1; 9 bases map to TRBD1. V lost 1 base and J lost 6; bases outside the gene matches: 6. Germline V gene data show CDR1 as SNHLY and CDR2 as FYNNEI. The CDR3 loop spans 15 amino acids. The CDR3 is CASSEESGTGSEAFF. CDR3 DNA sequence: TGTGCCAGCAGTGAAGAGTCCGGGACAGGGTCTGAAGCTTTCTTT.

The V gene is TRBV5-1, the J gene TRBJ1-3; tentatively, D is TRBD1 (6 bases). The germline V and J ends were trimmed by 0 bases and 0 bases, with 7 bases remaining between them. Germline V CDR1 and CDR2: SGHRS, YFSETQ. This CDR3 has 15 residues. CDR3 in amino acids: CASSLGDNSGNTIYF. CDR3 coding DNA: TGCGCCAGCAGCTTGGGGGACAACTCTGGAAACACCATATATTTT.

V gene TRBV24-1 combines with J gene TRBJ1-1; 7 positions agree with TRBD1. The CDR3 has 13 residues. Trimming cost V 4 bases and J 6 bases; bases outside gene matches: 4. Per germline, CDR1 KGHDR and CDR2 SFDVKD. The CDR3 loop reads CATSDHRGAEAFF. In DNA form, the CDR3 reads TGTGCCACCAGTGACCACAGGGGTGCTGAAGCTTTCTTT.

The chain carries TRBV3-1 (or the pseudogene TRBV3-2) and TRBJ1-5, with 8 nucleotides matching TRBD1. J gave up 5 bases and V 5 bases, and 5 bases lay outside the gene matches. Germline CDR1 and CDR2: LGHDT and YNNKEL (reference sequence). The CDR3 is 14 amino acids. CDR3 DNA sequence: TGTGCCAGCAGCACCCGGACAGGGTATCAGCCCCAGCATTTT. Translating gives CASSTRTGYQPQHF.